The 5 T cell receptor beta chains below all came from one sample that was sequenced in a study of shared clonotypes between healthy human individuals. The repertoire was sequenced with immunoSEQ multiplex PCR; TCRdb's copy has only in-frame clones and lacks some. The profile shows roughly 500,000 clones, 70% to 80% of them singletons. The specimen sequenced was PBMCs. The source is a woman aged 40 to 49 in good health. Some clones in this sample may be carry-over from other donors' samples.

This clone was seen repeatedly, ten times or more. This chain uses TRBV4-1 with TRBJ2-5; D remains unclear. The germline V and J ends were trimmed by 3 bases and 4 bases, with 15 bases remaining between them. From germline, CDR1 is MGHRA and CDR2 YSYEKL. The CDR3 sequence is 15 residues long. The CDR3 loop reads CASSHLPLAGETQYF. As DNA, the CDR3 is TGCGCCAGCAGCCATTTACCTTTAGCAGGAGAGACCCAGTACTTC.

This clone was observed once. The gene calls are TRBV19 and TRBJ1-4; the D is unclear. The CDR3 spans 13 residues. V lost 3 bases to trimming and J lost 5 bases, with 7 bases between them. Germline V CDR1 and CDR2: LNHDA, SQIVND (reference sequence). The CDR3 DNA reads TGTGCCAGTAGTATGGGAAGGAATGAAAAACTGTTTTTT. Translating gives CASSMGRNEKLFF.

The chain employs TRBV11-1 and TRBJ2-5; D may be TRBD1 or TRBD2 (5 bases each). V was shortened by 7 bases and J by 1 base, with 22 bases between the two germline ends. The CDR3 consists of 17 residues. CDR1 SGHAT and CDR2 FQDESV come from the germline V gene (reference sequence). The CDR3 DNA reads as TGTGCCAGCACCCTAGGCCTAACGGGGACCCTCCAAGAGACCCAGTACTTC. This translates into CASTLGLTGTLQETQYF.

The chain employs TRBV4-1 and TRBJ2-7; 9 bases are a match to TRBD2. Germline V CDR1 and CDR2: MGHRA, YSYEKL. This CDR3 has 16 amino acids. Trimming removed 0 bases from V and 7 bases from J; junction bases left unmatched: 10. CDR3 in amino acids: CASSQDSRTSGFEQYF. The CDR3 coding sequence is TGCGCCAGCAGCCAAGATTCTCGAACTAGCGGGTTTGAGCAGTACTTC.

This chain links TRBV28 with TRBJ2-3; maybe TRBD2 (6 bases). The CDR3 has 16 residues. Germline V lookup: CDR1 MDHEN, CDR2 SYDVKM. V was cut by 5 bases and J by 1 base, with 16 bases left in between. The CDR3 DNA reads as TGTGCCAGCAGTCCGCTAGGGGCGGGGCGCACAGATACGCAGTATTTT. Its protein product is CASSPLGAGRTDTQYF.